The entry that follows covers one TCR beta chain sequence. Its specificity is not known. This specimen comes from a study of OX40 agonist ivuxolimab in advanced cancers. For the study at large: Every 2 weeks, ivuxolimab was infused into the patients intravenously at between 0.01 and 10 mg/kg. Anti-PD-1, anti-PD-L1 or anti-CTLA-4 therapy given earlier was allowed, and about 38% had some. Findings and limits, study-wide: There were, on average, more expanded clones in CD8+ T cells than in CD4+.

This CDR3 region has 17 residues. Trimming shortened V by 0 bases and J by 2 bases, and 12 bases separated the two germline ends. The V gene's germline CDR1 is SGHRS and CDR2 YFSETQ. Any history of autoimmune disease or systemic immunosuppression disqualified patients. This table comes from immunoSEQ multiplex PCR, and its TCRdb copy is limited to in-frame clones, with some not included. The repertoire has tens of thousands of clones, about 80% of them found once; the top ten carry under 2%. The specimen was CD4+ or CD8+ T cells sorted from blood, collected in a trial of the OX40 agonist ivuxolimab. The gene calls are TRBV5-1 and TRBJ2-6; a weak D match, TRBD1 (5 bases). The clonotype originates from an adult with an advanced solid tumor such as melanoma, head and neck, liver or kidney cancer. The CDR3 here is CASSLASGSTGANVLTF. CDR3 DNA sequence: TGCGCCAGCAGCTTGGCGTCAGGGTCGACTGGGGCCAACGTCCTGACTTTC.